The 10 T cell receptor beta chains presented below share a single source sample, sequenced in a study of graft-versus-host responses after intestinal transplantation (dated by TCRdb to the early 2020s). Receptor amplification or capture employed the immunoSEQ multiplex PCR assay. Imported from immuneACCESS, the table was reduced by TCRdb to in-frame sequences with V and J called. These copies leave out some clones; in studies compared against another copy, an unresolved V gene accounts for under half, and the cause of the remainder is not known. The sample table lists tens of thousands of clones, roughly 93% of them with a count of one. The top ten clonotypes cover 0.95% to 1.3% of the sample. The time point label corresponds to: cells obtained before transplantation from donor or recipient. Their antigen targets remain unknown. Sequencing was performed on unstimulated CD8+ T cells sorted from spleen or lymph node cells, taken before transplant. All receptors derive from a human donor who was the organ donor for an intestinal transplant.

The rearrangement uses TRBV10-3 and TRBJ2-2; 7 nucleotides line up with TRBD2. With 6 bases clipped from V and 3 bases from J, the junction kept 10 bases outside the gene matches. Germline values: CDR1 ENHRY, CDR2 SYGVKD. This CDR3 comprises 16 residues. CDR3 DNA sequence: TGTGCCATCAGCTCCCTAGCGGACACTCACACCGGGGAGCTGTTTTTT. It yields the protein CAISSLADTHTGELFF.

J is TRBJ2-3 and V is TRBV6-5; unclear D gene. The V end lost 7 bases, the J end lost 4 bases, and 6 bases lay between the germline ends. Germline V gives CDR1 MNHEY, CDR2 SVGAGI. The CDR3 runs 11 residues. Here the CDR3 reads CASTQADTQYF. The CDR3 coding sequence is TGTGCCAGCACCCAGGCAGATACGCAGTATTTT.

The chain links TRBV13 to TRBJ2-3, with 7 bases matching TRBD2. V shed 7 bases and J 8 bases; nucleotides not matched to a gene: 6. Germline loops: CDR1 PRHDT, CDR2 FYEKMQ (reference sequence). The CDR3 loop spans 12 amino acids. DNA of the CDR3: TGTGCCAGCACAGACTGGGGGGGTACGCAGTATTTT. Its protein is CASTDWGGTQYF.

This clone appeared a few times. V usage is TRBV29-1 and J usage is TRBJ2-7, with TRBD2 matching over 9 bases. The CDR3 spans 15 residues. CDR1 is SQVTM and CDR2 is ANQGSEA in the germline V gene. The V segment lost 3 bases and the J segment 6 bases; nucleotides outside the gene matches: 12. CDR3 residues: CSVEVSGSAPSEQYF. CDR3 bases: TGCAGCGTTGAGGTTAGCGGGAGTGCCCCCTCCGAGCAGTACTTC.

V gene TRBV9 combines with J gene TRBJ2-5, with TRBD2 matching 7 bases. Germline-derived CDR1 and CDR2 are SGDLS and YYNGEE. V was pared by 0 bases and J by 9 bases, with 11 bases of the junction left unmatched. This CDR3 region has 15 residues. As DNA, the CDR3 is TGTGCCAGCAGCGTAGTAGGGACTACGGGTTCGGCCCAGTACTTC. This translates into CASSVVGTTGSAQYF.

The chain joins TRBV9 to TRBJ2-7; weak D call: TRBD2 (6 bases). V lost 0 bases and J lost 6, with 13 bases in between. This CDR3 spans 14 amino acids. CDR1 is SGDLS, CDR2 YYNGEE, per germline. CDR3 in DNA: TGTGCCAGCAGCGTAGCAACGGGGGACTCCGAGCAGTACTTC. As protein: CASSVATGDSEQYF. The variable domain in full, completed from reference TRBV9 and TRBJ2-7, reads DSGVTQTPKHLITATGQRVTLRCSPRSGDLSVYWYQQSLDQGLQFLIQYYNGEERAKGNILERFSAQQFPDLHSELNLSSLELGDSALYFCASSVATGDSEQYFGPGTRLTVT.

J is TRBJ2-1 and V is TRBV9; 10 bases are shared with TRBD1. CDR1 and CDR2 from the germline V gene are SGDLS and YYNGEE. The CDR3 sequence is 15 residues long. V lost 3 bases, J lost 3 bases, and 3 bases stayed unmatched. The CDR3 bases are TGTGCCAGCAGCGAATGGACAGGGGGCTACAATGAGCAGTTCTTC. Translating it yields CASSEWTGGYNEQFF.

The CDR3 DNA follows: TGCGCCAGCAGCTTTTCGACGGGGACCTGGACAGGGGATTATGGCTACACCTTC. Translating it yields CASSFSTGTWTGDYGYTF. V and J are TRBV5-1 and TRBJ1-2; 9 bases fit TRBD1. Looked up from germline, CDR1 is SGHRS and CDR2 is YFSETQ. The CDR3 sequence is 18 residues long. Trimming cost V 2 bases and J 5 bases; bases outside gene matches: 16.

This clone appeared a single time. The chain links TRBV29-1 to TRBJ2-5; 9 bases map to TRBD1. The V gene's germline CDR1 is SQVTM and CDR2 ANQGSEA. There are 18 residues in the CDR3. The trim removed 7 bases at V and 2 bases at J, leaving 20 bases unmatched. For the CDR3, the DNA is TGCAGCGCCCATCCGGGACAGGGTATGGGTCGTAGACAAGAGACCCAGTACTTC. Translating gives CSAHPGQGMGRRQETQYF.

The V and J genes are TRBV25-1 and TRBJ2-6; D not resolved. The CDR3 loop spans 16 amino acids. V was shortened by 0 bases and J by 0 bases, with 6 bases between the two germline ends. Germline lookup yields CDR1 MGHDK and CDR2 SYGVNS. CDR3 in DNA: TGTGCCAGCAGTGAATATGAGATCTCTGGGGCCAACGTCCTGACTTTC. Amino acids: CASSEYEISGANVLTF.